This entry describes one T cell receptor (beta chain). Its antigen remains unknown. Indicated time point: week 11, during vaccination. One vaccine dose held 300 ug of mutant IDH1 20-mer peptide and came with topical imiquimod. In every donor, the tumor was a new WHO grade 3 or 4 IDH1-mutant, ATRX-lost astrocytoma. This specimen belongs to a study of a mutant IDH1 vaccine in newly diagnosed glioma. Looking at the study overall: Following radiotherapy alone, or alongside temozolomide cycles, vaccination was started after an interval of 4-6 weeks. Treated patients, averaging roughly 40 years, were 62.5% male and about 40% female.

The V and J ends lost 0 bases and 4 bases respectively, with 19 bases between them. This CDR3 region has 18 residues. Germline V lookup: CDR1 SGHDN, CDR2 FVKESK. Some clones are missing from TCRdb's copy, which holds only in-frame ones; the method was immunoSEQ multiplex PCR. The repertoire includes about 130,000 clones, around 80% of them detected once, and about 5.5% sits in the top ten. Source: PBMCs, taken from a glioma patient whose treatment included an IDH1 peptide vaccine. The receptor comes from a man in his forties with glioma. The J gene is TRBJ2-4, the V gene TRBV14; the D is unclear. In DNA form, the CDR3 reads TGTGCCAGCAGCCAAGACGACTTGGGCAGTTTAGAAAAAAACATTCAGTACTTC. Translated: CASSQDDLGSLEKNIQYF.